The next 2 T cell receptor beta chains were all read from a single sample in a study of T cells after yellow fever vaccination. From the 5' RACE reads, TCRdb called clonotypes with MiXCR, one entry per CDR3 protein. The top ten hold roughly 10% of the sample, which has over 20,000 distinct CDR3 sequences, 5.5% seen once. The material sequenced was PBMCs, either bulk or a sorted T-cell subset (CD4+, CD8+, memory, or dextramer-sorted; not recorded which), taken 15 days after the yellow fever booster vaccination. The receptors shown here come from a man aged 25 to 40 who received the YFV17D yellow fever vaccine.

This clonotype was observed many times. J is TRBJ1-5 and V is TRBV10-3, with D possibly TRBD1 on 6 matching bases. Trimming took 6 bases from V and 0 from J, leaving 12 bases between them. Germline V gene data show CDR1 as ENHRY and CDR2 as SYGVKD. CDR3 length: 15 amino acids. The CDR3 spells CAISTGPDSNQPQHF. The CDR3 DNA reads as TGTGCCATCAGCACAGGGCCCGATAGCAATCAGCCCCAGCATTTT.

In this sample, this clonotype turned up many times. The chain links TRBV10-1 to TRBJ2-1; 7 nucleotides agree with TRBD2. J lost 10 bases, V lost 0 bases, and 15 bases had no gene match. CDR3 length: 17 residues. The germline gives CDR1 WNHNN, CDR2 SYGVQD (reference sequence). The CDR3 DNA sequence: TGCGCCAGCAGTGAGTCTAGGATCGGGGGAGGGCCACGGGAGCAGTTCTTC. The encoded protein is CASSESRIGGGPREQFF.